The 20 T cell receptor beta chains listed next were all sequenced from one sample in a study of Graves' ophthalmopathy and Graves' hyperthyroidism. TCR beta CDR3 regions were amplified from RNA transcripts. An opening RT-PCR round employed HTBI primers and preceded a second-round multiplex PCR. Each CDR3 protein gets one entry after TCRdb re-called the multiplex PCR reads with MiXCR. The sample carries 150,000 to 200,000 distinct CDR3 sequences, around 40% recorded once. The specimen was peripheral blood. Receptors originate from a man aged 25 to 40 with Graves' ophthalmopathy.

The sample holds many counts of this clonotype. CDR3 protein: CASSYPTGTYEQYF. Here the CDR3 DNA reads TGTGCCAGCAGTTACCCGACAGGGACCTACGAGCAGTACTTC. The chain employs TRBV6-2 or TRBV6-3 and TRBJ2-7, with TRBD1 identical over 7 bases. The junction had 3 bases not matched to a gene; V was cut back by 2 bases and J by 2 bases. Germline CDR1 reads MNHEY; CDR2 reads SVGEGT. The CDR3 sequence is 14 residues long.

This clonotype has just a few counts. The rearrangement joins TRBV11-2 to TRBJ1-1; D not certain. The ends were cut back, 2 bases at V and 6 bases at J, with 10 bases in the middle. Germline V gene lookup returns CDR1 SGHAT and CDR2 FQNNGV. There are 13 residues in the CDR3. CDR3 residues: CASSLSRLAEAFF. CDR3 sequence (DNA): TGTGCCAGCAGCTTAAGCCGGCTCGCTGAAGCTTTCTTT.

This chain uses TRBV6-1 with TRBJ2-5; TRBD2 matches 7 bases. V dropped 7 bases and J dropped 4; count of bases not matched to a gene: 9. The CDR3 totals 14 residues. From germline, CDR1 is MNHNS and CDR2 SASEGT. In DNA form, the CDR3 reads TGTGCCAGCACGCTTTGGGGGGGGGTAGAGACCCAGTACTTC. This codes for CASTLWGGVETQYF.

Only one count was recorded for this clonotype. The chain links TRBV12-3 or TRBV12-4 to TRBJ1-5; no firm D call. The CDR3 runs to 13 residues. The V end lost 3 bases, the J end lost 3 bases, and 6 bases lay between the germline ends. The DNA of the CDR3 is TGTGCCAGCAGTTTGGGCACCAATCAGCCCCAGCATTTT. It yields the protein CASSLGTNQPQHF.

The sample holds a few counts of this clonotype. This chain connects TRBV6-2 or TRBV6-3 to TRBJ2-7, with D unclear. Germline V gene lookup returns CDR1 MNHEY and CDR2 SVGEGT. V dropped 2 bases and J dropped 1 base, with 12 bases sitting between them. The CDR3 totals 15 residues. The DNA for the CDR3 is TGTGCCAGCAGTTACCCTCGCCTTCTATCCTACGAGCAGTACTTC. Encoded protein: CASSYPRLLSYEQYF.

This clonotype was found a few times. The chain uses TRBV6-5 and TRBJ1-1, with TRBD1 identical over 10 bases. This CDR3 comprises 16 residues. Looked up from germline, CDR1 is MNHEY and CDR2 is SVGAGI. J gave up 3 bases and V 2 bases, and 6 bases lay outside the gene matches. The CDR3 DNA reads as TGTGCCAGCAGTTACGGGACAGGGGTGTTGGACACTGAAGCTTTCTTT. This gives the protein CASSYGTGVLDTEAFF.

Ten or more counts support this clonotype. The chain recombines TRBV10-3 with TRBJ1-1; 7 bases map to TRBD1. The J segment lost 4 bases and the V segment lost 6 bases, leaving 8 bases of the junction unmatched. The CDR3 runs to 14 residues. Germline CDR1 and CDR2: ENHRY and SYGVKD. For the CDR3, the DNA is TGTGCCATCAGCCCGCAGGGGGGGGTCACTGAAGCTTTCTTT. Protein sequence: CAISPQGGVTEAFF.

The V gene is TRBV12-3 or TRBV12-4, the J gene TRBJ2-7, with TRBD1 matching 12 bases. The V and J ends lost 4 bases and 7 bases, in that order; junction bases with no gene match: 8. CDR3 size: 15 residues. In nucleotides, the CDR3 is TGTGCCAGCAGTTACTCGGGACAGGGGGCGGAAGAGCAGTACTTC. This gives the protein CASSYSGQGAEEQYF.

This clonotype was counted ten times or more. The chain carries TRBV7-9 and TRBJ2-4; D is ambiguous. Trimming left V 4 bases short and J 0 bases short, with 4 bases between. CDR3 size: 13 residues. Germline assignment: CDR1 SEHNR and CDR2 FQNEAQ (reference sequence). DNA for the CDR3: TGTGCCAGCAGCTCTAGAGCCAAAAACATTCAGTACTTC. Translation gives CASSSRAKNIQYF.

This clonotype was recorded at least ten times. CDR3 sequence reads: CASSPGTSGNTIYF. The DNA of the CDR3 is TGTGCCAGCAGCCCAGGGACATCGGGAAACACCATATATTTT. The J gene is TRBJ1-3, the V gene TRBV7-2; the D gene is possibly TRBD1 (6 bases). CDR3 length: 14 amino acids. Germline V CDR1 and CDR2: SGHTA, FQGNSA. The germline V and J ends were trimmed by 5 bases and 4 bases, with 12 bases remaining between them. Supplemented by reference TRBV7-2 and TRBJ1-3, the full variable domain reads GAGVSQSPSNKVTEKGKDVELRCDPISGHTALYWYRQSLGQGLEFLIYFQGNSAPDKSGLPSDRFSAERTGGSVSTLTIQRTQQEDSAVYLCASSPGTSGNTIYFGEGSWLTVV.

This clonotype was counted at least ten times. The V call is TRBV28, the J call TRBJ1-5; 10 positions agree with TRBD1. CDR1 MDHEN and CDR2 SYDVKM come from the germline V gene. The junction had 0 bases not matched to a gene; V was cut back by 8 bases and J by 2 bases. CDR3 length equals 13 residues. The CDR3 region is CASGTGGNQPQHF. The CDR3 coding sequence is TGTGCCAGCGGGACAGGGGGCAATCAGCCCCAGCATTTT.

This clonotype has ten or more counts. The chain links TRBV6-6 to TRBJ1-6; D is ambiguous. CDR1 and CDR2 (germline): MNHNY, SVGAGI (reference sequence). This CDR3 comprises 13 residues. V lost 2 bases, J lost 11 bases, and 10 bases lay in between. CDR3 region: CASSYEAETPLHF. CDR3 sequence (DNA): TGTGCCAGCAGTTACGAGGCAGAAACACCCCTCCACTTT.

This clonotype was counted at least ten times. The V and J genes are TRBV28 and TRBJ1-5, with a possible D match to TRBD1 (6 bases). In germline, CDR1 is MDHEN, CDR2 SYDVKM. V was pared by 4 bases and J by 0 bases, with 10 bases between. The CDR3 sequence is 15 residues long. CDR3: CASSSDRNSNQPQHF. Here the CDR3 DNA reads TGTGCCAGCAGTTCGGACAGAAATAGCAATCAGCCCCAGCATTTT.

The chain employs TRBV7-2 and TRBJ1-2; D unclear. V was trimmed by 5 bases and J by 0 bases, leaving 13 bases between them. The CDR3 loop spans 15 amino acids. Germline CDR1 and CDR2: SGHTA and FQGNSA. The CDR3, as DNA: TGTGCCAGCAGCCTCGGGGATTCAGCTAACTATGGCTACACCTTC. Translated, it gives CASSLGDSANYGYTF. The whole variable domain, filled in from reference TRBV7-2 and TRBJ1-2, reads GAGVSQSPSNKVTEKGKDVELRCDPISGHTALYWYRQSLGQGLEFLIYFQGNSAPDKSGLPSDRFSAERTGGSVSTLTIQRTQQEDSAVYLCASSLGDSANYGYTFGSGTRLTVV.

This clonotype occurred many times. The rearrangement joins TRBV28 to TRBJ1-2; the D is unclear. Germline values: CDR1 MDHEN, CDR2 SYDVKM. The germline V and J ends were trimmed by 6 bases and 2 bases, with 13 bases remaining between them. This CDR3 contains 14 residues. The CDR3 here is CASSRRGINYGYTF. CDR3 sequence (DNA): TGTGCCAGCAGCCGACGAGGGATCAACTATGGCTACACCTTC.

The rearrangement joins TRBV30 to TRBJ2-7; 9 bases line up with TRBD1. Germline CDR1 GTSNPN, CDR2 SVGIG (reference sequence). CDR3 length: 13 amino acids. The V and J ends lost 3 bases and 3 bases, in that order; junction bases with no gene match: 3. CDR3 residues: CAWRTGGSYEQYF. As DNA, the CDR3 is TGTGCCTGGAGGACAGGGGGGAGCTACGAGCAGTACTTC.

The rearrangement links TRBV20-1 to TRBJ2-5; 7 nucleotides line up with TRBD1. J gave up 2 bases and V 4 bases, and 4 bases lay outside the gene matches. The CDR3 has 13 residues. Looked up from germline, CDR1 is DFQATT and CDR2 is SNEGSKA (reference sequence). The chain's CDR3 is CSANRGMQETQYF. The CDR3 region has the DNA TGCAGTGCTAACAGGGGCATGCAAGAGACCCAGTACTTC.

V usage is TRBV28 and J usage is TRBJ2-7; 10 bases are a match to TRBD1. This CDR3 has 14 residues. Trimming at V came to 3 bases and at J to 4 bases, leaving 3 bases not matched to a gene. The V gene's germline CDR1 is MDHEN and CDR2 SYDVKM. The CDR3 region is CASSFRTGGYEQYF. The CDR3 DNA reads TGTGCCAGCAGTTTCAGGACAGGGGGATACGAGCAGTACTTC.

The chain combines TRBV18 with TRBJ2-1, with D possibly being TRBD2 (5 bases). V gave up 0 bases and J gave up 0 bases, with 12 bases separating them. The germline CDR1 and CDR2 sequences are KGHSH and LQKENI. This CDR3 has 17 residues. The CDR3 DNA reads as TGTGCCAGCTCACCACCGTGGACGGGGAGCTCCTACAATGAGCAGTTCTTC. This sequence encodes CASSPPWTGSSYNEQFF.

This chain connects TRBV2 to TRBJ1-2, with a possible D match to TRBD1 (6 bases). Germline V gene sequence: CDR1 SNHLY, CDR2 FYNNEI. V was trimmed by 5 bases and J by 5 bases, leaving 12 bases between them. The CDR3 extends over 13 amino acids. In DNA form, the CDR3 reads TGTGCCAGCAGTCCTCAGGGGACTTATGGCTACACCTTC. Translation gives CASSPQGTYGYTF.